Each of the 21 T cell receptor beta chains below was sequenced from the same sample in a study of blood T cell repertoires in COVID-19. TCRdb keeps only in-frame clones here, not all; method: immunoSEQ multiplex PCR. This sample carries fewer than 400,000 clones, roughly 88% of them seen once, and the ten largest clones take less than 3.5%. The sequenced sample consisted of peripheral blood. These receptors were collected from a woman in her 30s with COVID-19, enrolled during active disease.

The CDR3 spells CASSQGASGRGTDTQYF. For the CDR3, the DNA is TGTGCCAGCAGCCAAGGGGCTAGCGGGAGAGGAACAGATACGCAGTATTTT. V and J are TRBV3-1 (or the pseudogene TRBV3-2) and TRBJ2-3, with 10 bases fitting TRBD2. This CDR3 has 17 residues. Germline V CDR1 and CDR2: LGHDT, YNNKEL (reference sequence). V lost 1 base to trimming and J lost 3 bases; unmatched junction nucleotides: 7.

This sequence joins TRBV19 and TRBJ2-7; tentatively, D is TRBD1 (6 bases). V lost 4 bases to trimming and J lost 2 bases, with 18 bases between them. Germline V gene lookup returns CDR1 LNHDA and CDR2 SQIVND (reference sequence). The CDR3 contains 16 residues. The CDR3 nucleotides are TGTGCCAGTAGTAATTTACGGCAGGGGTGGGCCTACGAGCAGTACTTC. This encodes CASSNLRQGWAYEQYF.

This clone occurred once. This chain connects TRBV30 to TRBJ2-2, with D tentatively TRBD2 (5 bases). There are 14 residues in the CDR3. V lost 5 bases to trimming and J lost 4 bases, with 14 bases between them. CDR1 and CDR2 from the germline V gene are GTSNPN and SVGIG (reference sequence). The CDR3, as DNA: TGTGCCTGGGTATTAGCTCGGGGCACCGGGGAGCTGTTTTTT. This sequence encodes CAWVLARGTGELFF.

J is TRBJ2-1 and V is TRBV19; possibly TRBD2 for D (5 bases). CDR3 length equals 15 residues. V dropped 5 bases and J dropped 1 base, with 12 bases sitting between them. Germline V CDR1 and CDR2: LNHDA, SQIVND (reference sequence). This CDR3 reads CASSLPPGSYNEQFF. CDR3 sequence (DNA): TGTGCCAGTAGTCTTCCCCCGGGGTCCTACAATGAGCAGTTCTTC.

V and J are TRBV6-5 and TRBJ1-4; 9 bases align to TRBD1. The germline CDR1 and CDR2 sequences are MNHEY and SVGAGI. The CDR3 length is 15 residues. J gave up 8 bases and V 5 bases, and 9 bases lay outside the gene matches. The CDR3: CASSLNRGQGEKLFF. In DNA, the CDR3 is TGTGCCAGCAGTCTAAACCGGGGACAGGGAGAAAAACTGTTTTTT.

CDR3: CATGPGGVNTGELFF. As DNA, the CDR3 is TGTGCCACCGGCCCAGGGGGAGTGAACACCGGGGAGCTGTTTTTT. The chain links TRBV10-3 to TRBJ2-2, with 7 bases that match TRBD1. CDR1 and CDR2 from the germline V gene are ENHRY and SYGVKD. Unmatched junction bases numbered 9, after V lost 10 bases and J lost 1 base. This CDR3 comprises 15 residues.

The J gene is TRBJ2-7, the V gene TRBV14, with a possible D match to TRBD1 (6 bases). The CDR3 runs to 17 residues. V was pared by 0 bases and J by 2 bases, with 17 bases between. Germline V gene data show CDR1 as SGHDN and CDR2 as FVKESK. Written as DNA, the CDR3 is TGTGCCAGCAGCCAAGACCCCCGCAGGGCAGGGGCCTACGAGCAGTACTTC. Translated, it gives CASSQDPRRAGAYEQYF.

This clone showed up just a few times. V gene TRBV15 combines with J gene TRBJ2-7, with 9 bases matching TRBD2. CDR3 length: 15 amino acids. The junction had 6 bases not matched to a gene; V was cut back by 1 base and J by 5 bases. Germline CDR1 LNHNV, CDR2 YYDKDF (reference sequence). The CDR3 region has the DNA TGTGCCACCAGCAGAGGGGGGAGCGGGAGGAACGAGCAGTACTTC. This sequence encodes CATSRGGSGRNEQYF.

The rearrangement uses TRBV28 and TRBJ2-5; D perhaps matches TRBD1 (5 bases). Germline values: CDR1 MDHEN, CDR2 SYDVKM. The V and J ends lost 7 bases and 0 bases respectively, with 9 bases between them. The CDR3 is 13 amino acids. CDR3 sequence (DNA): TGTGCCAGCACTGACAGAAACCAAGAGACCCAGTACTTC. Amino acid sequence: CASTDRNQETQYF.

This rearrangement joins TRBV30 to TRBJ1-2, with TRBD1 as a possible D gene (6 bases). This CDR3 spans 15 amino acids. V gave up 2 bases and J gave up 2 bases, with 15 bases separating them. Germline lookup yields CDR1 GTSNPN and CDR2 SVGIG (reference sequence). The chain's CDR3 is CAWSLYEQGNYGYTF. CDR3 sequence (DNA): TGTGCCTGGAGTCTCTATGAACAGGGCAACTATGGCTACACCTTC.

This chain links TRBV7-9 with TRBJ2-3, with 9 bases matching TRBD1. The V gene end was trimmed by 1 base and the J gene end by 0 bases; junction bases not matched to a gene: 2. Germline V gives CDR1 SEHNR, CDR2 FQNEAQ (reference sequence). This CDR3 is 16 amino acids long. In DNA form, the CDR3 reads TGTGCCAGCAGCTTAGACAGGGGGCAAAGCACAGATACGCAGTATTTT. Translating gives CASSLDRGQSTDTQYF.

V is TRBV4-1 and J is TRBJ1-2; TRBD1 agrees at 12 bases. There are 21 residues in the CDR3. V trimming: 0 bases; J trimming: 4 bases; junction bases outside the gene matches: 18. The germline CDR1 and CDR2 sequences are MGHRA and YSYEKL. This chain's CDR3 is CASSQDYGTGGVISRSYGYTF. DNA for the CDR3: TGCGCCAGCAGCCAAGATTACGGGACAGGGGGCGTAATCTCGAGGTCCTATGGCTACACCTTC.

This clone was observed a few times. The chain uses TRBV11-2 and TRBJ2-3; D might be TRBD1 (6 bases). Germline CDR1 reads SGHAT; CDR2 reads FQNNGV. V was pared by 5 bases and J by 4 bases, with 19 bases between. The CDR3 runs 16 residues. CDR3 region: CASSRRVQGNPDTQYF. In DNA form, the CDR3 reads TGTGCCAGCAGCCGCCGGGTCCAGGGGAACCCAGATACGCAGTATTTT.

J is TRBJ2-3 and V is TRBV19, with TRBD1 as a possible D gene (5 bases). Trimming took off 1 base at V and 3 bases at J, with 14 bases between the two ends. The CDR3 length is 16 residues. Germline CDR1 LNHDA, CDR2 SQIVND (reference sequence). The CDR3 is CASSIGRGRVTDTQYF. In DNA form, the CDR3 reads TGTGCCAGTAGTATAGGTAGGGGCCGGGTAACAGATACGCAGTATTTT.

This clone appeared a single time. The rearrangement links TRBV5-1 to TRBJ1-1; D is unclear. Germline CDR1 is SGHRS and CDR2 is YFSETQ. This CDR3 region has 14 residues. The germline V and J ends were trimmed by 0 bases and 3 bases, with 9 bases remaining between them. The CDR3 reads CASSLGYLDTEAFF. The DNA for the CDR3 is TGCGCCAGCAGCTTGGGTTACTTGGACACTGAAGCTTTCTTT.

This clone was observed once. The rearrangement joins TRBV2 to TRBJ1-5; 8 bases match TRBD1. Germline trimming cut 5 bases from V and 0 bases from J; bases unmatched to any gene: 3. The germline gives CDR1 SNHLY, CDR2 FYNNEI. The CDR3 has 15 amino acids. The chain's CDR3 is CASSMTGDSNQPQHF. The CDR3 region has the DNA TGTGCCAGCAGTATGACAGGGGATAGCAATCAGCCCCAGCATTTT.

The rearrangement joins TRBV7-9 to TRBJ1-5, with TRBD1 matching over 8 bases. Germline loops: CDR1 SEHNR, CDR2 FQNEAQ (reference sequence). This CDR3 has 14 amino acids. Germline trimming cut 5 bases from V and 5 bases from J; bases unmatched to any gene: 5. The CDR3 bases are TGTGCCAGCAGCACCGACAGGGGCGATCAGCCCCAGCATTTT. Residues: CASSTDRGDQPQHF.

The rearrangement uses TRBV19 and TRBJ2-6; 7 bases match TRBD1. The CDR3 is 15 residues long. V dropped 6 bases and J dropped 2; count of bases not matched to a gene: 4. CDR1 LNHDA and CDR2 SQIVND come from the germline V gene (reference sequence). The CDR3 region is CASRTTGAGANVLTF. Written as DNA, the CDR3 is TGTGCCAGTAGAACAACAGGGGCTGGGGCCAACGTCCTGACTTTC.

This sequence joins TRBV28 and TRBJ1-1; D uncertain. This CDR3 comprises 14 residues. Germline lookup yields CDR1 MDHEN and CDR2 SYDVKM. V was shortened by 7 bases and J by 6 bases, with 18 bases between the two germline ends. For the CDR3, the DNA is TGTGCCAGCATTCCACCTGGGAGCATTGCTGAAGCTTTCTTT. Amino acids: CASIPPGSIAEAFF.

This clone was seen a few times. The chain joins TRBV25-1 to TRBJ1-2; D uncertain. V was clipped by 8 bases and J by 4 bases, with 11 bases between them. Germline CDR1 MGHDK, CDR2 SYGVNS. The CDR3 is 12 amino acids. The CDR3 protein is CASLGGPYGYTF. In DNA, the CDR3 is TGTGCCAGCCTTGGTGGCCCCTATGGCTACACCTTC.

The rearrangement joins TRBV29-1 to TRBJ1-1; possible D gene TRBD1, 5 bases. Trimming pared 2 bases from V and 1 base from J, leaving 11 bases between. Per germline, CDR1 SQVTM and CDR2 ANQGSEA. The CDR3 runs 14 residues. The chain's CDR3 is CSVEYGGANTEAFF. CDR3 sequence (DNA): TGCAGCGTTGAATACGGGGGTGCGAACACTGAAGCTTTCTTT.